This is a list of T cell receptor beta chains from one sample in a study of shared clonotypes between healthy human individuals. This table comes from immunoSEQ multiplex PCR, and its TCRdb copy is limited to in-frame clones, with some not included. The data contain just over 2,000,000 clones, about 95% of them singletons. Sample: naive CD8+ T cells sorted from blood. The receptors originated from a man between 18 and 35 years old in good health. Each CDR3 is given with its conserved first and last residue. The D gene is left open where the match is weak. A row's size may be missing; if present it is once, few, many or a size class.

TRBJ2-1,TRBV11-2,.,.,CASSLSGFGVEEQFF,TGTGCCAGCAGCTTATCAGGGTTCGGGGTGGAGGAGCAGTTCTTC
TRBJ2-2,TRBV27,.,.,CASSTLRGVVTGELFF,TGTGCCAGCAGCACCCTCAGGGGCGTTGTCACCGGGGAGCTGTTTTTT
TRBJ1-1,TRBV4-3,.,.,CASSQDRWRYTEAFF,TGCGCCAGCAGCCAAGACCGGTGGAGGTACACTGAAGCTTTCTTT
TRBJ2-1,TRBV30,.,TRBD1,CAWSVKGADIYNEQFF,TGTGCCTGGAGTGTAAAGGGGGCAGATATCTATAATGAGCAGTTCTTC
TRBJ2-1,TRBV19,.,.,CASSTGLPVQFF,TGTGCCAGTAGTACCGGCCTGCCGGTGCAGTTCTTC
TRBJ2-7,TRBV5-6,.,TRBD2,CASSLGTSGTYEQYF,TGTGCCAGCAGCCTAGGGACTAGCGGGACCTACGAGCAGTACTTC
TRBJ1-2,TRBV19,.,TRBD1,CASSTRQGNSNYGYTF,TGTGCCAGTAGTACTCGACAGGGAAATTCTAACTATGGCTACACCTTC
TRBJ1-2,TRBV19,.,TRBD1,CASSILPTGGRYGYTF,TGTGCCAGTAGTATCCTTCCTACAGGGGGTCGGTATGGCTACACCTTC
TRBJ1-4,TRBV4-3,.,.,CASSLQLGEKLFF,TGCGCCAGCAGCTTGCAACTTGGCGAAAAACTGTTTTTT
TRBJ1-2,TRBV6-6,.,.,CASRGRENYGYTF,TGTGCCAGCAGGGGCAGGGAGAACTATGGCTACACCTTC
TRBJ2-7,TRBV27,.,.,CASSFRGQIYEQYF,TGTGCCAGCAGTTTTCGGGGCCAAATCTACGAGCAGTACTTC
TRBJ2-7,TRBV4-1,.,TRBD1,CASSQEGTGPYEQYF,TGCGCCAGCAGCCAAGAAGGGACAGGGCCCTACGAGCAGTACTTC
TRBJ2-1,TRBV4-1,.,.,CASSQVSRGALGEQFF,TGCGCCAGCAGCCAAGTCTCCCGGGGGGCCCTCGGGGAGCAGTTCTTC
TRBJ2-1,TRBV4-1,.,TRBD1,CASGIRGQGYNEQLF,TGCGCCAGCGGTATACGCGGACAGGGGTACAATGAGCAGCTCTTC
TRBJ2-7,TRBV6-1,.,.,CASSELETSSYEQYF,TGTGCCAGCAGTGAATTAGAAACGTCCTCCTACGAGCAGTACTTC
TRBJ1-2,TRBV6-5,.,TRBD1,CASSGRDSLFYGYTF,TGTGCCAGCAGTGGACGGGACAGCCTCTTCTATGGCTACACCTTC
TRBJ1-2,TRBV27,.,TRBD1,CASSSLGQEIYGYTF,TGTGCCAGCAGCTCCCTGGGACAGGAGATCTATGGCTACACCTTC
TRBJ1-2,TRBV6-5,.,TRBD1,CASSPGTGSYGYTF,TGTGCCAGCAGCCCTGGGACAGGTAGCTATGGCTACACCTTC
TRBJ2-3,TRBV5-6,.,TRBD2,CASSPPGREYTDTQYF,TGTGCCAGCAGCCCCCCGGGGAGGGAGTACACAGATACGCAGTATTTT
TRBJ2-7,TRBV7-9,.,TRBD2,CASSHDAGGTYEQYF,TGTGCCAGCAGCCATGATGCGGGAGGTACCTACGAGCAGTACTTC
TRBJ1-2,TRBV27,.,TRBD1,CASRGLGQGADYGYTF,TGTGCCAGCAGAGGCCTTGGACAGGGGGCAGACTATGGCTACACCTTC
TRBJ2-7,TRBV10-2,.,TRBD1,CASSESTGAGEQYF,TGCGCCAGCAGTGAGTCGACAGGGGCTGGCGAGCAGTACTTC
TRBJ1-3,TRBV13,.,.,CASSQPGLSSGNTIYF,TGTGCCAGCAGCCAACCGGGACTAAGCTCTGGAAACACCATATATTTT
TRBJ2-1,TRBV28,.,TRBD1,CASSSPGQGTNEQFF,TGTGCCAGCAGTTCCCCGGGACAGGGGACCAATGAGCAGTTCTTC
TRBJ1-2,TRBV5-5,.,.,CASRYRPAANYGYTF,TGTGCCAGCCGCTACCGTCCAGCAGCTAACTATGGCTACACCTTC
TRBJ2-7,TRBV27,once,.,CASSLGSYSYEQYF,TGTGCCAGCAGCCTTGGTTCGTACTCCTACGAGCAGTACTTC
TRBJ1-1,TRBV18,.,.,CASSPIPTDNTEAFF,TGTGCCAGCTCACCAATTCCGACAGACAACACTGAAGCTTTCTTT
TRBJ1-6,TRBV27,.,.,CASYRDYNSPLHF,TGTGCCAGCTACAGGGACTATAATTCACCCCTCCACTTT
TRBJ1-1,TRBV7-2,.,.,CASSFLNGGAFF,TGTGCCAGCAGCTTCTTGAACGGGGGAGCTTTCTTT
TRBJ2-1,TRBV30,.,.,CAWVNRNQYNEQFF,TGTGCCTGGGTCAACAGGAATCAATACAATGAGCAGTTCTTC
TRBJ2-1,TRBV25-1,.,.,CASPTLERDNEQFF,TGTGCCAGCCCGACTCTAGAAAGAGACAATGAGCAGTTCTTC
TRBJ2-7,TRBV11-2,.,.,CASSPGVAYEQYF,TGTGCCAGCAGTCCGGGGGTGGCCTACGAGCAGTACTTC
TRBJ2-3,TRBV28,.,TRBD2,CASSVVSGVFVDTQYF,TGTGCCAGCAGTGTCGTAAGCGGGGTGTTTGTAGATACGCAGTATTTT